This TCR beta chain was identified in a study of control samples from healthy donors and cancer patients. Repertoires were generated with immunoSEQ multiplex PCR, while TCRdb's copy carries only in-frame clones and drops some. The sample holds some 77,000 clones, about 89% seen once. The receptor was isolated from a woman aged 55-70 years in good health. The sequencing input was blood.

CDR3 sequence (DNA): TGCAGCGTTGGACAGGGGGCGGGCACAGATACGCAGTATTTT. It specifies CSVGQGAGTDTQYF. The chain couples TRBV29-1 to TRBJ2-3; 10 bases line up with TRBD1. Trimming at V came to 4 bases and at J to 1 base, leaving 2 bases not matched to a gene. Germline lookup yields CDR1 SQVTM and CDR2 ANQGSEA. This CDR3 comprises 14 residues.